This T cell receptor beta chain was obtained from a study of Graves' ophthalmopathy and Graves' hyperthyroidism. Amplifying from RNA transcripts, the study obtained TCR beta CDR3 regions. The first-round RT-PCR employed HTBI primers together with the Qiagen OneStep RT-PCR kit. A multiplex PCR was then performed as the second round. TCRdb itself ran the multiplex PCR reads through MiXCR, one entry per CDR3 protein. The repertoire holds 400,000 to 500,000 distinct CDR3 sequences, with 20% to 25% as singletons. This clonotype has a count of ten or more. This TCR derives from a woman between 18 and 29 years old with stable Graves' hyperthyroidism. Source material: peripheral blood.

CDR3 loop: CASSLVRGAGNTIYF. The CDR3 bases are TGTGCCAGCAGCTTAGTCAGGGGAGCGGGAAACACCATATATTTT. The V call is TRBV7-2, the J call TRBJ1-3, with D perhaps TRBD1 (6 bases). V was cut by 1 base and J by 4 bases, with 11 bases left in between. The CDR3 loop spans 15 amino acids. Germline V CDR1 and CDR2: SGHTA, FQGNSA.